Listed below are T cell receptor beta chains from one sample, sequenced in a study of blood T cell repertoires in COVID-19. Measured with immunoSEQ multiplex PCR; TCRdb has only the in-frame clones, and not every one. The sample gives 85,000 to 110,000 clones, 85% to 90% of which show up once; 3.5% is in the top ten. The sequenced sample consisted of peripheral blood. These receptors were obtained from a human donor in a cohort sampled during active COVID-19. CDR3s include the opening cysteine and the closing phenylalanine or tryptophan. Fields, in order: V gene, J gene, clone size, CDR3 protein. Size is stated for part of the rows, as once, few or many counts, or as a class when the clone is expanded.

V gene: TRBV4-3
J gene: TRBJ2-6
clone size: few
CDR3 protein: CASSQGQGSSGANVLTF

V gene: TRBV9
J gene: TRBJ2-2
clone size: -
CDR3 protein: CASSVSGDGNTGELFF

V gene: TRBV5-1
J gene: TRBJ2-1
clone size: once
CDR3 protein: CASTQEVGEQFF

V gene: TRBV19
J gene: TRBJ2-7
clone size: -
CDR3 protein: CASSTHDQGAEQYF

V gene: TRBV13
J gene: TRBJ1-5
clone size: -
CDR3 protein: CASTKRDRAEPQHF

V gene: TRBV20-1
J gene: TRBJ2-7
clone size: -
CDR3 protein: CSAAGAEQYF

V gene: TRBV10-3
J gene: TRBJ1-2
clone size: -
CDR3 protein: CAISTGELNYGYTF

V gene: TRBV19
J gene: TRBJ2-7
clone size: -
CDR3 protein: CASSMTGRTYEQYF

V gene: TRBV6-1
J gene: TRBJ1-3
clone size: -
CDR3 protein: CASSERTGGNTIYF

V gene: TRBV29-1
J gene: TRBJ1-2
clone size: -
CDR3 protein: CSVGQGADYTF

V gene: TRBV5-6
J gene: TRBJ2-2
clone size: -
CDR3 protein: CASNGPGANTGELFF

V gene: TRBV28
J gene: TRBJ1-1
clone size: few
CDR3 protein: CASSPQGDVNTEAFF

V gene: TRBV28
J gene: TRBJ1-5
clone size: -
CDR3 protein: CASSPPWTRRVNNQPQHF

V gene: TRBV27
J gene: TRBJ1-3
clone size: -
CDR3 protein: CASSLTTGFGNTIYF

V gene: TRBV19
J gene: TRBJ1-6
clone size: -
CDR3 protein: CASSIREDNSPLHF

V gene: TRBV11-2
J gene: TRBJ2-4
clone size: -
CDR3 protein: CASTGAGGTSVQNIQYF

V gene: TRBV2
J gene: TRBJ1-1
clone size: -
CDR3 protein: CASFQNTEAFF

V gene: TRBV3-1/TRBV3-2
J gene: TRBJ2-2
clone size: -
CDR3 protein: CASSQRAGSGELFF

V gene: TRBV19
J gene: TRBJ1-1
clone size: once
CDR3 protein: CASSTGQGGTEAFF